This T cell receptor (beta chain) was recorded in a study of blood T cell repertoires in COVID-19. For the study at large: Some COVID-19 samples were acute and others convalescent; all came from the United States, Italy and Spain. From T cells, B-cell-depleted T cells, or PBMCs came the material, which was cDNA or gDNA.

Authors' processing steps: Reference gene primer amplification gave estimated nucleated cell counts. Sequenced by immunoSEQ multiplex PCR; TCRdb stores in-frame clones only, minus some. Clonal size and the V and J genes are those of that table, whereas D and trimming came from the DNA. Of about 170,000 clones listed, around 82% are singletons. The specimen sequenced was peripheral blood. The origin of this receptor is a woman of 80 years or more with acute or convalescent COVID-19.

The CDR3 sequence: CASSPVLGQGAPEAFF. CDR3 bases: TGTGCCAGCAGCCCAGTCCTTGGACAGGGGGCTCCTGAAGCTTTCTTT. This chain uses TRBV9 with TRBJ1-1; TRBD1 agrees at 11 bases. Germline assignment: CDR1 SGDLS and CDR2 YYNGEE. The V segment lost 4 bases and the J segment 6 bases; nucleotides outside the gene matches: 11. This CDR3 has 16 amino acids.